The 13 T cell receptor beta chains below all came from one sample that was sequenced in a study of T cell changes during pregnancy in multiple sclerosis. Assay used: immunoSEQ multiplex PCR; TCRdb lists only in-frame clones, some missing. The sample holds around 40,000 clones, 90% seen once. The input for sequencing was CD4+ T cells from peripheral blood mononuclear cells, taken in the second trimester of pregnancy. Source of these receptors: a female donor with multiple sclerosis, enrolled in a pregnancy study.

This clone was detected once. J is TRBJ2-7 and V is TRBV4-2, with a weak D call TRBD2 (7 bases). Trimming removed 3 bases from V and 7 bases from J, with 22 bases in between. The CDR3 has 16 amino acids. The germline V gene has CDR1 LGHNA and CDR2 YNFKEQ. The CDR3 nucleotides are TGTGCCAGCAGCCAGGAGGGGGGGATCGGATTTGTGGAGCAGTACTTC. This encodes CASSQEGGIGFVEQYF.

The rearrangement joins TRBV2 to TRBJ2-7; TRBD1 aligns across 9 bases. This CDR3 region has 14 residues. J was trimmed by 5 bases and V by 7 bases; bases with no gene match: 9. Germline values: CDR1 SNHLY, CDR2 FYNNEI. CDR3 in DNA: TGTGCCAGCATCGCACAGGGGGCGAAGAACGAGCAGTACTTC. This translates into CASIAQGAKNEQYF.

J is TRBJ1-2 and V is TRBV19; 8 positions agree with TRBD1. In germline, CDR1 is LNHDA, CDR2 SQIVND (reference sequence). Germline trimming cut 5 bases from V and 7 bases from J; bases unmatched to any gene: 12. CDR3 length: 15 amino acids. CDR3 in amino acids: CASSPRTGIVGGYTF. DNA for the CDR3: TGTGCCAGTAGTCCGAGGACAGGGATCGTAGGTGGCTACACCTTC.

CDR3 amino acids: CASSQDVAGEETQYF. The CDR3 nucleotides read TGTGCCAGCAGCCAAGATGTAGCGGGGGAAGAGACCCAGTACTTC. This chain uses TRBV4-2 with TRBJ2-5, with 9 bases aligning to TRBD2. V shed 0 bases and J 3 bases; nucleotides not matched to a gene: 2. The germline V gene encodes CDR1 LGHNA and CDR2 YNFKEQ. CDR3 length equals 15 residues.

This clone was seen a few times. This chain links TRBV30 with TRBJ1-6, with D possibly matching TRBD1 (5 bases). V lost 0 bases and J lost 5, with 11 bases in between. Germline V gene lookup returns CDR1 GTSNPN and CDR2 SVGIG (reference sequence). This CDR3 is built from 15 residues. The CDR3 bases are TGTGCCTGGAGTGTACAGGAGATTAATAATTCACCCCTCCACTTT. It codes for CAWSVQEINNSPLHF.

The chain employs TRBV9 and TRBJ1-2; 10 nucleotides align to TRBD1. The CDR3 is 17 amino acids. From germline, CDR1 is SGDLS and CDR2 YYNGEE. The V gene end was trimmed by 3 bases and the J gene end by 4 bases; junction bases not matched to a gene: 12. Written as DNA, the CDR3 is TGTGCCAGCAGCGCCGGGACAGGGGCCCGCGGGAGCTATGGCTACACCTTC. Its protein product is CASSAGTGARGSYGYTF.

The rearrangement joins TRBV12-5 to TRBJ1-5; D gene uncertain. This CDR3 contains 16 residues. V gave up 3 bases and J gave up 3 bases, with 15 bases separating them. CDR1 LGHNT and CDR2 FRNRAP come from the germline V gene. The CDR3 sequence: CASGLPPRGSNQPQHF. CDR3 bases: TGTGCTAGTGGTTTACCCCCACGAGGCTCCAATCAGCCCCAGCATTTT. The complete variable domain, with remaining parts taken from reference TRBV12-5 and TRBJ1-5, reads DARVTQTPRHKVTEMGQEVTMRCQPILGHNTVFWYRQTMMQGLELLAYFRNRAPLDDSGMPKDRFSAEMPDATLATLKIQPSEPRDSAVYFCASGLPPRGSNQPQHFGDGTRLSIL.

The V and J genes are TRBV5-1 and TRBJ2-7; 7 nucleotides match TRBD2. CDR3 length: 14 amino acids. V shed 3 bases and J 2 bases; nucleotides not matched to a gene: 5. Germline values: CDR1 SGHRS, CDR2 YFSETQ. CDR3 sequence: CASSSTSSAYEQYF. The CDR3 DNA reads TGCGCCAGCAGCTCGACTAGCTCAGCCTACGAGCAGTACTTC. Together with reference TRBV5-1 and TRBJ2-7, the CDR3 gives the full variable domain: KAGVTQTPRYLIKTRGQQVTLSCSPISGHRSVSWYQQTPGQGLQFLFEYFSETQRNKGNFPGRFSGRQFSNSRSEMNVSTLELGDSALYLCASSSTSSAYEQYFGPGTRLTVT.

This chain connects TRBV5-1 to TRBJ2-5; 7 positions match TRBD1. Germline V gene data show CDR1 as SGHRS and CDR2 as YFSETQ. V shed 5 bases, J shed 5 bases, and the junction held 6 bases outside the gene matches. CDR3 size: 13 residues. CDR3: CASRYTGDETQYF. The CDR3 DNA reads TGCGCCAGCAGATATACAGGGGACGAGACCCAGTACTTC.

The CDR3 DNA reads as TGTGCCAGCTCACCAGGGTATGAGGCTGAAGCTTTCTTT. This codes for CASSPGYEAEAFF. V is TRBV18 and J is TRBJ1-1; the D is unclear. V was trimmed by 2 bases and J by 6 bases, leaving 10 bases between them. The CDR3 spans 13 residues. The germline gives CDR1 KGHSH, CDR2 LQKENI.

V is TRBV9 and J is TRBJ1-1; D gene unclear. Trimming removed 0 bases from V and 2 bases from J, with 11 bases in between. This CDR3 spans 15 amino acids. Looked up from germline, CDR1 is SGDLS and CDR2 is YYNGEE. The CDR3 coding sequence is TGTGCCAGCAGCGTAGGAGGTGAGGTCAACACTGAAGCTTTCTTT. Protein sequence: CASSVGGEVNTEAFF.

V and J are TRBV6-6 and TRBJ2-1; D ambiguous. CDR1 and CDR2 (germline): MNHNY, SVGAGI (reference sequence). Trimming removed 6 bases from V and 9 bases from J, with 12 bases in between. The CDR3 is 12 residues long. This CDR3 reads CASRALTREQFF. As DNA, the CDR3 is TGTGCCAGCAGAGCCCTGACTCGTGAGCAGTTCTTC.

This clone occurred a few times. The chain uses TRBV7-6 and TRBJ2-2; D is unresolved. The CDR3 is 16 amino acids. Germline CDR1 reads SGHVS; CDR2 reads FNYEAQ. Trimming removed 4 bases from V and 0 bases from J, with 12 bases in between. The CDR3 nucleotides are TGTGCCAGCAGCTCCGCCGGTACTTCGAACACCGGGGAGCTGTTTTTT. This gives the protein CASSSAGTSNTGELFF.